These 15 T cell receptor beta chains originate from one sample sequenced in a study of OX40 agonist ivuxolimab in advanced cancers. Clones were read by immunoSEQ multiplex PCR, and TCRdb kept only the in-frame ones, dropping some. The data show 30,000 to 40,000 clones, approximately 90% seen once. The sequenced sample was CD4+ or CD8+ T cells sorted from blood, obtained in a trial of the OX40 agonist ivuxolimab. These receptors originate from an adult with an advanced solid tumor such as melanoma, head and neck, liver or kidney cancer.

Only one count was recorded for this clone. The chain links TRBV6-5 to TRBJ1-1; D unresolved. The CDR3 totals 13 residues. Between the trimmed V and J ends, which lost 5 bases and 2 bases, there was a span of 9 bases. CDR1 is MNHEY and CDR2 is SVGAGI in the germline V gene. The CDR3 sequence is CASSPGINTEAFF. CDR3 nucleotide sequence: TGTGCCAGCAGTCCCGGGATCAACACTGAAGCTTTCTTT.

The table lists this clone with a few counts. This chain connects TRBV30 to TRBJ2-2; D gene ambiguous. The CDR3 sequence is 12 residues long. Germline V gene data show CDR1 as GTSNPN and CDR2 as SVGIG (reference sequence). V lost 0 bases and J 4 bases, leaving 3 bases between the germline ends. The CDR3 DNA follows: TGTGCCTGGAGTGTAACCACCGGGGAGCTGTTTTTT. Translation gives CAWSVTTGELFF.

The rearrangement joins TRBV4-1 to TRBJ2-3; 13 bases line up with TRBD2. In germline, CDR1 is MGHRA, CDR2 YSYEKL. The CDR3 is made up of 18 amino acids. Trimming removed 2 bases from V and 4 bases from J; junction bases left unmatched: 9. The CDR3 loop reads CASSQPLLAGGPSDTQYF. Here the CDR3 DNA reads TGCGCCAGCAGCCAACCCTTACTAGCGGGAGGGCCCTCAGATACGCAGTATTTT.

V and J are TRBV5-5 and TRBJ2-7; D not certain. V was trimmed by 2 bases and J by 0 bases, leaving 18 bases between them. This CDR3 spans 17 amino acids. Per germline, CDR1 SGHKS and CDR2 YYEKEE (reference sequence). CDR3 nucleotide sequence: TGTGCCAGCAGCTTCCTTACGGACCCGACCCCCTCCTACGAGCAGTACTTC. Amino acids: CASSFLTDPTPSYEQYF.

This chain uses TRBV19 with TRBJ2-7; D gene unclear. The CDR3 spans 13 residues. Trimming cost V 5 bases and J 4 bases, with 12 bases left between them. Germline loops: CDR1 LNHDA, CDR2 SQIVND (reference sequence). CDR3 region: CASSPNVGYEQYF. CDR3 DNA: TGTGCCAGTAGTCCAAATGTCGGTTACGAGCAGTACTTC.

The chain combines TRBV5-6 with TRBJ2-7; 10 bases line up with TRBD1. Germline-derived CDR1 and CDR2 are SGHDT and YYEEEE. With 1 base clipped from V and 3 bases from J, the junction kept 4 bases outside the gene matches. CDR3 size: 15 residues. CDR3 residues: CASSLWDRGSYEQYF. Here the CDR3 DNA reads TGTGCCAGCAGCTTGTGGGACAGGGGTAGCTACGAGCAGTACTTC.

The chain carries TRBV19 and TRBJ2-7, with a possible D match to TRBD2 (5 bases). This CDR3 contains 13 residues. Germline-derived CDR1 and CDR2 are LNHDA and SQIVND (reference sequence). The V end was cut by 4 bases, the J end by 1 base, with 8 bases between. CDR3 loop: CASSTGSSYEQYF. DNA for the CDR3: TGTGCCAGTAGTACGGGATCGTCCTACGAGCAGTACTTC.

The chain uses TRBV28 and TRBJ1-3; D is uncertain. The CDR3 totals 14 residues. CDR1 MDHEN and CDR2 SYDVKM come from the germline V gene. V was pared by 5 bases and J by 3 bases, with 11 bases between. CDR3 nucleotide sequence: TGTGCCAGCAGTCCTGTCTACAGTGGAAACACCATATATTTT. It specifies CASSPVYSGNTIYF.

The chain links TRBV27 to TRBJ1-5; D is unclear. The CDR3 totals 11 residues. V was clipped by 3 bases and J by 3 bases, with 0 bases between them. The germline V gene encodes CDR1 MNHEY and CDR2 SMNVEV (reference sequence). CDR3 loop: CASSFNQPQHF. In DNA form, the CDR3 reads TGTGCCAGCAGTTTCAATCAGCCCCAGCATTTT.

The chain uses TRBV2 and TRBJ2-7, with D perhaps given as TRBD1 or TRBD2 (5 bases each). Trimming cost V 4 bases and J 2 bases, with 18 bases left between them. This CDR3 is 16 amino acids long. Germline V gene lookup returns CDR1 SNHLY and CDR2 FYNNEI. Here the CDR3 reads CASSGGAGTSAYEQYF. CDR3 in DNA: TGTGCCAGCAGTGGGGGCGCCGGGACGTCCGCCTACGAGCAGTACTTC. Full variable domain (outside the CDR3, taken from reference TRBV2 and TRBJ2-7): EPEVTQTPSHQVTQMGQEVILRCVPISNHLYFYWYRQILGQKVEFLVSFYNNEISEKSEIFDDQFSVERPDGSNFTLKIRSTKLEDSAMYFCASSGGAGTSAYEQYFGPGTRLTVT.

This sequence joins TRBV7-6 and TRBJ2-1; TRBD2 matches 9 bases. The J segment lost 8 bases and the V segment lost 0 bases, leaving 17 bases of the junction unmatched. This CDR3 comprises 19 residues. CDR1 and CDR2 from the germline V gene are SGHVS and FNYEAQ. CDR3 in DNA: TGTGCCAGCAGCTTAGCGAGGCTAGCGGGGACCCCGCTGGGCTATGAGCAGTTCTTC. Protein product: CASSLARLAGTPLGYEQFF.

The chain links TRBV28 to TRBJ1-1; 8 bases match TRBD1. This CDR3 contains 14 residues. J lost 4 bases, V lost 5 bases, and 6 bases had no gene match. Germline loops: CDR1 MDHEN, CDR2 SYDVKM. Here the CDR3 reads CASSPQDRATEAFF. CDR3 nucleotide sequence: TGTGCCAGCAGTCCGCAGGACAGGGCCACTGAAGCTTTCTTT.

The rearrangement uses TRBV5-5 and TRBJ2-7; D is undetermined. Germline V gene sequence: CDR1 SGHKS, CDR2 YYEKEE (reference sequence). The CDR3 consists of 12 residues. V lost 2 bases, J lost 6 bases, and 9 bases lay in between. DNA for the CDR3: TGTGCCAGCAGCTTTGACCTCGGCGAGCAGTACTTC. It codes for CASSFDLGEQYF. The full variable domain, in which reference TRBV5-5 and TRBJ2-7 provide the parts outside the CDR3, is DAGVTQSPTHLIKTRGQQVTLRCSPISGHKSVSWYQQVLGQGPQFIFQYYEKEERGRGNFPDRFSARQFPNYSSELNVNALLLGDSALYLCASSFDLGEQYFGPGTRLTVT.

The V call is TRBV5-4, the J call TRBJ1-2; D call uncertain. V was cut by 4 bases and J by 2 bases, with 15 bases left in between. CDR3 size: 15 residues. Germline CDR1 and CDR2: SGHNT and YYREEE (reference sequence). DNA for the CDR3: TGTGCCAGCAGCCGTGGGGAGGGCGTGAACTATGGCTACACCTTC. The encoded protein is CASSRGEGVNYGYTF.

The genes are TRBV4-2 and TRBJ2-2; tentatively, D is TRBD1 or TRBD2 (5 bases each). Trimming removed 1 base from V and 0 bases from J, with 15 bases in between. Germline-derived CDR1 and CDR2 are LGHNA and YNFKEQ. The CDR3 totals 18 residues. The CDR3 DNA sequence: TGTGCCAGCAGCCAAGCCGCTGGGGCTAGCCCGAACACCGGGGAGCTGTTTTTT. Amino acid sequence: CASSQAAGASPNTGELFF.